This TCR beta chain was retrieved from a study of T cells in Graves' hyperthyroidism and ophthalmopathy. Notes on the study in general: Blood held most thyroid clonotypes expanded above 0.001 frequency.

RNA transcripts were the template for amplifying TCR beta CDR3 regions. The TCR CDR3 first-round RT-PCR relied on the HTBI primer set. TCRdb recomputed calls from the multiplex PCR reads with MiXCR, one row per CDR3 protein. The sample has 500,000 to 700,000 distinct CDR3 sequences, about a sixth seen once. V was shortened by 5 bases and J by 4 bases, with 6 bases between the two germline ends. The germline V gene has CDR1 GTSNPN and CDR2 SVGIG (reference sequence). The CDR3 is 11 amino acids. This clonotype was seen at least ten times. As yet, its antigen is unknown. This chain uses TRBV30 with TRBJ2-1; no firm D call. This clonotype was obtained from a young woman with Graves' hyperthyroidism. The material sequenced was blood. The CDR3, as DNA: TGTGCCTGGCGTGGGTACAATGAGCAGTTCTTC. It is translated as CAWRGYNEQFF.